Each of the 9 T cell receptor beta chains below was sequenced from the same sample in a study of blood T cell repertoires in COVID-19. TCRdb's table, derived via immunoSEQ multiplex PCR, lists solely in-frame clones and lacks some. Here the sample spans under 250,000 clones, around 90% being singletons. The material sequenced was peripheral blood. The receptor set was obtained from a man between 18 and 29 years old with active or convalescent COVID-19.

A word on this clone: The identical CDR3 is also encoded by other nucleotide sequences in the sample. The chain recombines TRBV9 with TRBJ1-2, with a tentative D call TRBD1 (6 bases). The CDR3 contains 14 residues. Germline V CDR1 and CDR2: SGDLS, YYNGEE. Between the trimmed V and J ends, which lost 3 bases and 4 bases, there was a span of 13 bases. CDR3: CASSAQGISYGYTF. The CDR3 nucleotides are TGTGCCAGCAGCGCACAGGGAATTAGCTATGGCTACACCTTC.

The rearrangement links TRBV5-5 to TRBJ2-1; 12 positions match TRBD2. Trimming cost V 5 bases and J 8 bases; bases outside gene matches: 8. The CDR3 is 15 residues long. Germline values: CDR1 SGHKS, CDR2 YYEKEE (reference sequence). This CDR3 is CASRSLAGGLYEQFF. The DNA of the CDR3 is TGTGCCAGCAGGTCTCTAGCGGGGGGGCTATATGAGCAGTTCTTC.

The V gene is TRBV19, the J gene TRBJ1-1; 10 nucleotides line up with TRBD1. J gave up 3 bases and V 10 bases, and 17 bases lay outside the gene matches. The CDR3 extends over 17 amino acids. In germline, CDR1 is LNHDA, CDR2 SQIVND (reference sequence). In DNA form, the CDR3 reads TGTGCCACCGAGGGATTTACCGGGACAGGGGAAGACACTGAAGCTTTCTTT. It specifies CATEGFTGTGEDTEAFF.

The genes are TRBV28 and TRBJ1-1; D is uncertain. Germline CDR1 MDHEN, CDR2 SYDVKM. Trimming removed 5 bases at V and 0 bases at J, with 7 bases between. This CDR3 region has 13 residues. CDR3 DNA sequence: TGTGCCAGCAGTCCAGAATTGAACACTGAAGCTTTCTTT. This codes for CASSPELNTEAFF.

The J gene is TRBJ1-6, the V gene TRBV5-8; D gene uncertain. V lost 5 bases to trimming and J lost 10 bases, with 13 bases between them. Germline V gene sequence: CDR1 SGHTS, CDR2 YDEGEE. CDR3 length equals 13 residues. The CDR3 region is CASSSRGESPLHF. The DNA for the CDR3 is TGTGCCAGCAGTTCTCGTGGAGAATCACCCCTCCACTTT.

This chain connects TRBV18 to TRBJ1-1; D may be TRBD1 (6 bases). The CDR3 extends over 15 amino acids. V was clipped by 6 bases and J by 8 bases, with 22 bases between them. In germline, CDR1 is KGHSH, CDR2 LQKENI. CDR3 in amino acids: CASSPTFGQFREAFF. CDR3 bases: TGTGCCAGCTCGCCGACCTTCGGACAGTTTAGAGAAGCTTTCTTT.

The chain couples TRBV5-6 to TRBJ1-1, with 7 nucleotides matching TRBD1. Unmatched junction bases numbered 7, after V lost 2 bases and J lost 3 bases. The CDR3 is 15 residues long. CDR1 and CDR2 (germline): SGHDT, YYEEEE. CDR3 nucleotides: TGTGCCAGCAGCTTTCGGGCAGGGGGAGACACTGAAGCTTTCTTT. This sequence encodes CASSFRAGGDTEAFF.

The chain is built from TRBV7-3 and TRBJ2-5; D gene uncertain. V was trimmed by 5 bases and J by 1 base, leaving 8 bases between them. CDR3 length: 13 residues. Germline V CDR1 and CDR2: SGHTA, FQGTGA. CDR3 sequence: CASSPYPQETQYF. For the CDR3, the DNA is TGTGCCAGCAGCCCTTATCCCCAAGAGACCCAGTACTTC.

This chain connects TRBV4-3 to TRBJ2-1, with TRBD2 identical over 10 bases. After removal of 5 bases from V and 4 bases from J, the junction contained 5 bases not matched to a gene. The germline CDR1 and CDR2 sequences are LGHNA and YSLEER. The CDR3 is made up of 15 amino acids. In DNA form, the CDR3 reads TGCGCCAGCAGCAGGACTAGCGGTAGATACAATGAGCAGTTCTTC. Translated: CASSRTSGRYNEQFF.